This T cell receptor (beta chain) comes out of a study of T cell changes during pregnancy in multiple sclerosis. Measured with immunoSEQ multiplex PCR; TCRdb has only the in-frame clones, and not every one. The sample consists of tens of thousands of clones, roughly 90% of them appearing once. V shed 1 base and J shed 7 bases, with 15 bases lying between them. This CDR3 is 15 amino acids long. The germline V gene has CDR1 SGHTS and CDR2 YDEGEE. Material: CD8+ T cells from peripheral blood mononuclear cells, obtained in the first trimester of pregnancy. The sequence was collected from a female donor with multiple sclerosis, enrolled in a pregnancy study. This chain links TRBV5-8 with TRBJ2-1; D remains ambiguous. The chain's CDR3 is CASSLSGWVGNEQFF. CDR3 nucleotides: TGTGCCAGCAGCTTGTCCGGGTGGGTCGGAAATGAGCAGTTCTTC.